The 29 T cell receptor beta chains listed next were all sequenced from one sample in a study of shared clonotypes between healthy human individuals. Using immunoSEQ multiplex PCR, the repertoire was profiled, and TCRdb retains in-frame clones only, with some absent. The data contain more than 850,000 clones, more than 75% of them singletons. Sequencing was done on a sample of memory CD4+ T cells from PBMCs. Subset defined: CD45RA-negative fraction. All receptors come from a young man in good health. Some clones in this sample may be carry-over from other donors' samples.

The CDR3 loop is CASSPSLSGFGETQYF. DNA of the CDR3: TGTGCCAGCTCACCGTCTTTGTCGGGGTTCGGGGAGACCCAGTACTTC. This chain connects TRBV18 to TRBJ2-5, with D maybe TRBD2 (5 bases). The CDR3 covers 16 residues. The V and J ends lost 3 bases and 5 bases respectively, with 19 bases between them. The germline CDR1 and CDR2 sequences are KGHSH and LQKENI.

In DNA form, the CDR3 reads TGTGCCAGCTCACCCGGGACAGGGTCCAACGAGCAGTACTTC. Encoded protein: CASSPGTGSNEQYF. V is TRBV18 and J is TRBJ2-7, with 9 bases matching TRBD1. The V gene end was trimmed by 3 bases and the J gene end by 5 bases; junction bases not matched to a gene: 5. Germline-derived CDR1 and CDR2 are KGHSH and LQKENI. The CDR3 runs 14 residues. The complete variable domain, with remaining parts taken from reference TRBV18 and TRBJ2-7, reads NAGVMQNPRHLVRRRGQEARLRCSPMKGHSHVYWYRQLPEEGLKFMVYLQKENIIDESGMPKERFSAEFPKEGPSILRIQQVVRGDSAAYFCASSPGTGSNEQYFGPGTRLTVT.

The chain recombines TRBV5-6 with TRBJ2-2; TRBD1 is a possible D gene (5 bases). CDR3 length: 15 residues. Germline V gene sequence: CDR1 SGHDT, CDR2 YYEEEE. V dropped 0 bases and J dropped 1 base, with 7 bases sitting between them. Here the CDR3 DNA reads TGTGCCAGCAGCTTGGGACAGAGGAACACCGGGGAGCTGTTTTTT. It specifies CASSLGQRNTGELFF.

V and J are TRBV7-8 and TRBJ2-5; perhaps TRBD1 as D (6 bases). Trimming shortened V by 7 bases and J by 4 bases, and 13 bases separated the two germline ends. This CDR3 is built from 13 residues. Germline-derived CDR1 and CDR2 are SGHVS and FQNEAQ. CDR3 nucleotide sequence: TGTGCCAGCACCACAGGGTATGGAGAGACCCAGTACTTC. Translated: CASTTGYGETQYF.

The CDR3 loop reads CASSWGPYNYEQYF. CDR3 in DNA: TGTGCCAGCTCGTGGGGGCCCTACAACTACGAGCAGTACTTC. The chain is built from TRBV27 and TRBJ2-7, with D possibly TRBD1 on 6 matching bases. The CDR3 contains 14 residues. Trimming took off 8 bases at V and 3 bases at J, with 17 bases between the two ends. Germline values: CDR1 MNHEY, CDR2 SMNVEV (reference sequence).

With regard to this clone: The sample contains more than one DNA sequence encoding this CDR3. The genes are TRBV7-3 and TRBJ2-5; 9 bases match TRBD1. The CDR3 spans 13 residues. V was pared by 5 bases and J by 5 bases, with 3 bases of the junction left unmatched. Germline CDR1 reads SGHTA; CDR2 reads FQGTGA. CDR3 DNA: TGTGCCAGCAGCCCTGGACAGGGGGAGACCCAGTACTTC. Its translation is CASSPGQGETQYF.

The chain employs TRBV10-3 and TRBJ2-7; TRBD1 agrees at 9 bases. J was trimmed by 1 base and V by 6 bases; bases with no gene match: 7. Germline CDR1 is ENHRY and CDR2 is SYGVKD. The CDR3 has 15 amino acids. The CDR3 bases are TGTGCCATCAGCGCCCAAGGGACAGGGTCCTACGAGCAGTACTTC. Translated, it gives CAISAQGTGSYEQYF.

The chain carries TRBV27 and TRBJ1-1, with TRBD1 as a possible D gene (5 bases). Trimming cost V 7 bases and J 6 bases, with 15 bases left between them. The CDR3 is 13 amino acids. CDR1 is MNHEY and CDR2 is SMNVEV in the germline V gene (reference sequence). CDR3 sequence: CASKTIGHPEAFF. Written as DNA, the CDR3 is TGTGCCAGCAAAACCATTGGACACCCTGAAGCTTTCTTT.

The V call is TRBV6-5, the J call TRBJ2-7; 7 bases agree with TRBD1. The CDR3 has 15 residues. Trimming cost V 0 bases and J 6 bases; bases outside gene matches: 8. The germline gives CDR1 MNHEY, CDR2 SVGAGI. The CDR3 protein is CASSYSGDRQGEQYF. CDR3 bases: TGTGCCAGCAGTTACTCTGGGGACAGACAGGGCGAGCAGTACTTC.

This clone came up once. The chain couples TRBV28 to TRBJ1-2; D gene ambiguous. Germline CDR1 and CDR2: MDHEN and SYDVKM. V lost 5 bases and J lost 6, with 7 bases in between. The CDR3 covers 11 residues. CDR3 sequence: CASSRADGYTF. The CDR3 DNA is TGTGCCAGCAGTCGGGCGGATGGCTACACCTTC.

The rearrangement links TRBV7-2 to TRBJ2-7, with 7 bases identical to TRBD2. The CDR3 spans 14 residues. The germline gives CDR1 SGHTA, CDR2 FQGNSA. V gave up 7 bases and J gave up 3 bases; unmatched junction bases: 9. The CDR3 loop reads CASTPGLGNYEQYF. The CDR3 nucleotides are TGTGCCAGCACCCCTGGACTAGGGAACTACGAGCAGTACTTC.

V gene TRBV5-1 combines with J gene TRBJ1-4; D is ambiguous. Between the trimmed V and J ends, which lost 0 bases and 3 bases, there was a span of 12 bases. CDR1 and CDR2 (germline): SGHRS, YFSETQ. This CDR3 spans 16 amino acids. CDR3 in amino acids: CASSLAVGFPNEKLFF. The CDR3 DNA reads as TGCGCCAGCAGCTTGGCCGTCGGGTTCCCTAATGAAAAACTGTTTTTT.

The chain is built from TRBV21-1 and TRBJ2-1; TRBD2 is taken as the D call from the table, unchecked against the DNA. TRBV21-1 constitutes a pseudogene. This CDR3 has 20 residues. The CDR3 DNA reads as TGTGCCAGCAGCAAAGCGCGGTTTCCTTGTTATGGAAATTCCTACAATGAGCAGTTCTTC. This codes for CASSKARFPCYGNSYNEQFF.

This chain connects TRBV25-1 to TRBJ2-3, with 10 bases aligning to TRBD2. CDR3 size: 16 residues. V shed 8 bases and J 4 bases; nucleotides not matched to a gene: 12. Germline CDR1 is MGHDK and CDR2 is SYGVNS. The CDR3 DNA reads TGTGCCAGCGCTCGAGGCGGGCTAGCGGGAGCAGATACGCAGTATTTT. It is translated as CASARGGLAGADTQYF. Full variable domain (missing parts from reference TRBV25-1 and TRBJ2-3): EADIYQTPRYLVIGTGKKITLECSQTMGHDKMYWYQQDPGMELHLIHYSYGVNSTEKGDLSSESTVSRIRTEHFPLTLESARPSHTSQYLCASARGGLAGADTQYFGPGTRLTVL.

The chain recombines TRBV21-1 with TRBJ2-7; the table assigns TRBD1, which was not confirmed against the DNA. TRBV21-1 is a listed pseudogene. This CDR3 contains 14 residues. The CDR3 DNA reads as TGTGCCAGCAGCATAAAACTTCAGGGTGGAGAGCAGTACTTC. This codes for CASSIKLQGGEQYF.

The table lists this clone with a few counts. The gene calls are TRBV2 and TRBJ2-5; possibly TRBD1 or TRBD2 for D (5 bases each). The CDR3 contains 13 residues. The germline V and J ends were trimmed by 5 bases and 5 bases, with 12 bases remaining between them. Per the germline V gene, CDR1 is SNHLY and CDR2 is FYNNEI. In DNA, the CDR3 is TGTGCCAGCAGTCGGGGCAGGGACGAGACCCAGTACTTC. This codes for CASSRGRDETQYF.

This chain uses TRBV27 with TRBJ2-4, with 8 bases that match TRBD1. This CDR3 is built from 15 residues. After removal of 4 bases from V and 1 base from J, the junction contained 3 bases not matched to a gene. The germline V gene has CDR1 MNHEY and CDR2 SMNVEV (reference sequence). Here the CDR3 reads CASSSQGAAKNIQYF. The CDR3 DNA reads as TGTGCCAGCAGTTCCCAGGGGGCCGCCAAAAACATTCAGTACTTC.

The V and J genes are TRBV4-1 and TRBJ1-5, with D possibly matching TRBD1 (5 bases). The CDR3 has 15 residues. Germline CDR1 reads MGHRA; CDR2 reads YSYEKL. Trimming left V 4 bases short and J 0 bases short, with 10 bases between. The CDR3 DNA reads TGCGCCAGCAGCCTCCCCGGGGGTAGCAATCAGCCCCAGCATTTT. It translates to CASSLPGGSNQPQHF.

The chain carries TRBV30 and TRBJ1-4, with a possible D match to TRBD1 (5 bases). Germline V CDR1 and CDR2: GTSNPN, SVGIG (reference sequence). The CDR3 has 14 amino acids. The V end was cut by 0 bases, the J end by 7 bases, with 12 bases between. CDR3 in DNA: TGTGCCTGGAGTGTACGGAACAGGCTTGAAAAACTGTTTTTT. This gives the protein CAWSVRNRLEKLFF.

This sequence joins TRBV5-1 and TRBJ1-1, with 8 bases matching TRBD1. CDR1 is SGHRS, CDR2 YFSETQ, per germline. The CDR3 consists of 16 residues. Losses at the gene ends were 0 bases for V and 4 bases for J; bases not matched to a gene: 8. The CDR3 sequence is CASSLGDRGSGTEAFF. Written as DNA, the CDR3 is TGCGCCAGCAGCTTGGGAGACAGGGGTTCAGGCACTGAAGCTTTCTTT.

The chain joins TRBV5-1 to TRBJ2-1, with TRBD2 identical over 7 bases. CDR3 length: 16 amino acids. The trim removed 3 bases at V and 3 bases at J, leaving 9 bases unmatched. Germline CDR1 reads SGHRS; CDR2 reads YFSETQ. CDR3: CASSSRQLADYNEQFF. CDR3 nucleotides: TGCGCCAGCAGCTCCCGCCAGCTAGCGGACTACAATGAGCAGTTCTTC.

The V gene is TRBV9, the J gene TRBJ2-1, with D possibly being TRBD2 (5 bases). The germline V gene encodes CDR1 SGDLS and CDR2 YYNGEE. The V end was cut by 1 base, the J end by 7 bases, with 18 bases between. This CDR3 contains 16 residues. The CDR3, as DNA: TGTGCCAGCAGCGTATACCCTAACGCGGGCGGGAATGAGCAGTTCTTC. This sequence encodes CASSVYPNAGGNEQFF.

The chain has TRBV5-6 and TRBJ2-3; D tentatively fits TRBD1 or TRBD2 (6 bases each). CDR1 SGHDT and CDR2 YYEEEE come from the germline V gene. V was cut by 3 bases and J by 6 bases, with 11 bases left in between. The CDR3 runs 13 residues. The CDR3 is CASSYRGGDTQYF. As DNA, the CDR3 is TGTGCCAGCAGCTACAGAGGGGGGGATACGCAGTATTTT.

The CDR3 here is CASSQDLGQRQPQHF. CDR3 DNA sequence: TGCGCCAGCAGCCAAGATCTGGGACAGAGGCAGCCCCAGCATTTT. V usage is TRBV4-3 and J usage is TRBJ1-5; TRBD1 agrees at 7 bases. Germline CDR1 reads LGHNA; CDR2 reads YSLEER. V lost 0 bases and J lost 7; bases outside the gene matches: 6. This CDR3 has 15 amino acids.

Points on this clone: Other DNA sequences within the sample encode an identical CDR3. The chain combines TRBV5-1 with TRBJ2-1; D might be TRBD2 (6 bases). Germline CDR1 SGHRS, CDR2 YFSETQ. CDR3 length: 13 amino acids. V lost 0 bases and J lost 5, with 6 bases in between. CDR3 sequence: CASSLGRDNEQFF. CDR3 coding DNA: TGCGCCAGCAGCTTGGGGAGGGACAATGAGCAGTTCTTC.

The J gene is TRBJ2-5, the V gene TRBV5-1; 10 nucleotides match TRBD2. The CDR3 consists of 17 residues. After removal of 4 bases from V and 5 bases from J, the junction contained 14 bases not matched to a gene. Germline CDR1 is SGHRS and CDR2 is YFSETQ. CDR3 DNA sequence: TGCGCCAGCAGCCGGGGCCGGGGACTAGCGTTGGCGGAGACCCAGTACTTC. Translating gives CASSRGRGLALAETQYF.

Only a few counts were recorded for this clone. This sequence joins TRBV25-1 and TRBJ2-3, with TRBD2 as a possible D gene (5 bases). Germline V gives CDR1 MGHDK, CDR2 SYGVNS. The CDR3 sequence is 13 residues long. The V and J ends lost 7 bases and 1 base respectively, with 9 bases between them. This chain's CDR3 is CASNLAGTDTQYF. CDR3 in DNA: TGTGCCAGCAACCTAGCAGGCACAGATACGCAGTATTTT.

The V call is TRBV7-6, the J call TRBJ1-1; the D gene is possibly TRBD1 (6 bases). The CDR3 covers 13 residues. The V end was cut by 4 bases, the J end by 5 bases, with 11 bases between. The germline gives CDR1 SGHVS, CDR2 FNYEAQ. The chain's CDR3 is CASSYGTSTEAFF. In DNA form, the CDR3 reads TGTGCCAGCAGCTACGGGACAAGTACTGAAGCTTTCTTT.

The J gene is TRBJ2-1, the V gene TRBV4-1; 11 bases match TRBD1. V shed 1 base, J shed 7 bases, and the junction held 9 bases outside the gene matches. Germline-derived CDR1 and CDR2 are MGHRA and YSYEKL. CDR3 length: 17 amino acids. This chain's CDR3 is CASSQVLRTGGKNEQFF. CDR3 nucleotide sequence: TGCGCCAGCAGCCAAGTTCTCCGGACAGGGGGCAAAAATGAGCAGTTCTTC.